These 22 T cell receptor beta chains were all obtained from the same sample, sequenced in a study of cytomegalovirus exposure and HLA in healthy donors. Amplification used 60 Vbeta primers and 13 Jbeta primers. The protocol was immunoSEQ multiplex PCR, while the TCRdb copy is restricted to in-frame clones and leaves out a portion. The sample lists more than 150,000 clones, about 80% occurring once. The sequencing sample was made of PBMCs. The receptors were sampled from a boy between 10 and 17 years old in good health and CMV-seronegative.

The gene calls are TRBV13 and TRBJ1-3; D not resolved. The germline V gene has CDR1 PRHDT and CDR2 FYEKMQ (reference sequence). V lost 4 bases, J lost 0 bases, and 13 bases lay in between. CDR3 length equals 16 residues. This CDR3 reads CASSSQTGDSGNTIYF. The DNA for the CDR3 is TGTGCCAGCAGCTCACAAACCGGGGACTCTGGAAACACCATATATTTT.

The chain links TRBV9 to TRBJ2-1; 9 bases line up with TRBD2. V shed 3 bases, J shed 10 bases, and the junction held 17 bases outside the gene matches. The CDR3 extends over 17 amino acids. Per the germline V gene, CDR1 is SGDLS and CDR2 is YYNGEE. DNA of the CDR3: TGTGCCAGCAGCGATTCCAGGCGGGGACTAGCCAGTCAAGAGCAGTTCTTC. Translating it yields CASSDSRRGLASQEQFF.

This chain joins TRBV6-6 and TRBJ1-4, with a tentative D call TRBD1 (5 bases). The CDR3 is made up of 11 amino acids. Trimming took off 5 bases at V and 15 bases at J, with 13 bases between the two ends. Germline CDR1 reads MNHNY; CDR2 reads SVGAGI (reference sequence). The CDR3 region is CASSIGGGVFF. In DNA form, the CDR3 reads TGTGCCAGCAGTATAGGTGGGGGGGTGTTTTTT.

This clone was observed a single time. The V gene is TRBV12-5, the J gene TRBJ1-5, with D unresolved. V was shortened by 7 bases and J by 0 bases, with 10 bases between the two germline ends. From germline, CDR1 is LGHNT and CDR2 FRNRAP. The CDR3 has 14 residues. CDR3 sequence: CASEWADSNQPQHF. The DNA of the CDR3 is TGTGCTAGTGAGTGGGCCGATAGCAATCAGCCCCAGCATTTT.

The gene calls are TRBV15 and TRBJ1-1, with D possibly being TRBD1 (5 bases). The CDR3 is 14 amino acids. Germline CDR1 LNHNV, CDR2 YYDKDF (reference sequence). Between the trimmed V and J ends, which lost 0 bases and 1 base, there was a span of 6 bases. The CDR3 DNA reads TGTGCCACCAGCAGAGACAGGGAGAACACTGAAGCTTTCTTT. Encoded protein: CATSRDRENTEAFF.

This chain uses TRBV27 with TRBJ2-3, with TRBD2 matching over 9 bases. The trim removed 1 base at V and 2 bases at J, leaving 1 base unmatched. This CDR3 is 15 amino acids long. Germline loops: CDR1 MNHEY, CDR2 SMNVEV (reference sequence). This chain's CDR3 is CASSLLAGVTDTQYF. The CDR3 DNA sequence: TGTGCCAGCAGTTTATTAGCGGGGGTCACAGATACGCAGTATTTT.

The chain combines TRBV9 with TRBJ1-4; D gene uncertain. CDR1 is SGDLS, CDR2 YYNGEE, per germline. This CDR3 contains 16 residues. Trimming stripped 2 bases from V and 0 bases from J, with 11 bases between. CDR3 protein: CASSVGSSSTNEKLFF. CDR3 DNA: TGTGCCAGCAGCGTCGGGTCTTCTTCAACTAATGAAAAACTGTTTTTT. Full variable domain (rest looked up from reference TRBV9 and TRBJ1-4): DSGVTQTPKHLITATGQRVTLRCSPRSGDLSVYWYQQSLDQGLQFLIQYYNGEERAKGNILERFSAQQFPDLHSELNLSSLELGDSALYFCASSVGSSSTNEKLFFGSGTQLSVL.

The rearrangement joins TRBV7-2 to TRBJ1-1; D gene unclear. Trimming pared 0 bases from V and 1 base from J, leaving 6 bases between. The CDR3 has 14 amino acids. Germline values: CDR1 SGHTA, CDR2 FQGNSA. In DNA, the CDR3 is TGTGCCAGCAGCTTAGCGCGGGCGAACACTGAAGCTTTCTTT. It yields the protein CASSLARANTEAFF.

This chain joins TRBV2 and TRBJ1-5; D is uncertain. CDR3 length: 17 residues. Germline CDR1 reads SNHLY; CDR2 reads FYNNEI. Trimming removed 4 bases at V and 0 bases at J, with 16 bases between. The CDR3 DNA is TGTGCCAGCAGTGTCCTTGGGGAGGAATATAGCAATCAGCCCCAGCATTTT. Amino acid sequence: CASSVLGEEYSNQPQHF.

This clone was recorded once. This chain links TRBV6-6 with TRBJ1-1; tentative D call: TRBD1 (6 bases). The CDR3 has 14 amino acids. Trimming took off 7 bases at V and 6 bases at J, with 18 bases between the two ends. Germline V lookup: CDR1 MNHNY, CDR2 SVGAGI (reference sequence). The CDR3 reads CASTILTGGPEAFF. Here the CDR3 DNA reads TGTGCCAGCACCATCCTTACTGGGGGCCCTGAAGCTTTCTTT.

The chain has TRBV6-1 and TRBJ1-3, with no clear D. V dropped 8 bases and J dropped 3 bases, with 11 bases sitting between them. The CDR3 spans 13 residues. CDR1 and CDR2 (germline): MNHNS, SASEGT. The CDR3 DNA follows: TGTGCCAGCGTGGGCCGACGTGGAAACACCATATATTTT. This translates into CASVGRRGNTIYF.

This clone was seen more than once but under ten times. This sequence joins TRBV2 and TRBJ2-2; a weak D match, TRBD1 (6 bases). Trimming shortened V by 7 bases and J by 0 bases, and 12 bases separated the two germline ends. This CDR3 has 15 residues. The germline V gene has CDR1 SNHLY and CDR2 FYNNEI. The CDR3 spells CASKGDPPNTGELFF. Written as DNA, the CDR3 is TGTGCCAGCAAGGGGGACCCCCCGAACACCGGGGAGCTGTTTTTT.

V is TRBV5-1 and J is TRBJ2-7, with 9 nucleotides matching TRBD1. Germline values: CDR1 SGHRS, CDR2 YFSETQ. The CDR3 is 14 amino acids. The ends lost 4 bases at V and 2 bases at J; junction bases unmatched: 4. DNA of the CDR3: TGCGCCAGCAGCGAGGGGACAGGGCCCTACGAGCAGTACTTC. Its translation: CASSEGTGPYEQYF.

The chain joins TRBV5-4 to TRBJ2-7; 9 nucleotides line up with TRBD2. Unmatched junction bases numbered 5, after V lost 0 bases and J lost 4 bases. Germline loops: CDR1 SGHNT, CDR2 YYREEE (reference sequence). The CDR3 runs 15 residues. The CDR3 protein is CASSLAGGRAYEQYF. As DNA, the CDR3 is TGTGCCAGCAGCTTGGCGGGCGGGAGGGCGTACGAGCAGTACTTC.

This chain links TRBV6-4 with TRBJ2-3; 7 bases align to TRBD2. The V gene end was trimmed by 6 bases and the J gene end by 2 bases; junction bases not matched to a gene: 11. CDR3 length equals 16 residues. Per germline, CDR1 MRHNA and CDR2 SNTAGT. The CDR3 is CASSERPGGSTDTQYF. CDR3 DNA: TGTGCCAGCAGCGAGCGTCCGGGGGGATCCACAGATACGCAGTATTTT.

The rearrangement joins TRBV5-8 to TRBJ1-5; TRBD1 agrees at 8 bases. The trim removed 4 bases at V and 5 bases at J, leaving 5 bases unmatched. This CDR3 has 14 amino acids. Per germline, CDR1 SGHTS and CDR2 YDEGEE. CDR3 coding DNA: TGTGCCAGCAGCGGAACAGGGGGATATCAGCCCCAGCATTTT. This encodes CASSGTGGYQPQHF.

V and J are TRBV5-1 and TRBJ2-1; TRBD2 matches 16 bases. Germline V CDR1 and CDR2: SGHRS, YFSETQ. The CDR3 has 16 amino acids. Trimming removed 6 bases from V and 10 bases from J; junction bases left unmatched: 10. The CDR3 DNA reads as TGCGCCAGCACCCCGGGGGGACTAGCGGGGGGGCTGGAGCAGTTCTTC. It is translated as CASTPGGLAGGLEQFF.

This chain connects TRBV27 to TRBJ1-2; D call uncertain. The CDR3 is 11 amino acids. Germline V gene lookup returns CDR1 MNHEY and CDR2 SMNVEV (reference sequence). Trimming cost V 5 bases and J 7 bases, with 8 bases left between them. The CDR3 nucleotides are TGTGCCAGCAGTCCCGGTATTGGCTACACCTTC. Translated: CASSPGIGYTF.

The chain employs TRBV29-1 and TRBJ1-2, with D hard to call. V lost 4 bases, J lost 8 bases, and 14 bases lay in between. Germline CDR1 is SQVTM and CDR2 is ANQGSEA. The CDR3 consists of 12 residues. The CDR3, as DNA: TGCAGCGTTGCCCGGGAGAAAGAAGGCTACACCTTC. Translation gives CSVAREKEGYTF.

The gene calls are TRBV6-5 and TRBJ2-7; D is perhaps TRBD1 (5 bases). V was clipped by 0 bases and J by 3 bases, with 12 bases between them. The CDR3 has 15 residues. Germline lookup yields CDR1 MNHEY and CDR2 SVGAGI. CDR3 sequence: CASSYSGAGYYEQYF. CDR3 nucleotides: TGTGCCAGCAGTTACTCAGGGGCTGGTTACTACGAGCAGTACTTC.

This clone came up once. The chain carries TRBV2 and TRBJ2-1, with 11 bases lining up with TRBD2. V shed 9 bases and J 5 bases; nucleotides not matched to a gene: 3. CDR3 size: 13 residues. Germline CDR1 SNHLY, CDR2 FYNNEI. CDR3 sequence reads: CASSGGANNEQFF. The CDR3 coding sequence is TGTGCCAGTAGCGGGGGGGCTAACAATGAGCAGTTCTTC.

This clone has a single count. This chain connects TRBV9 to TRBJ1-3; the match to TRBD1 covers 7 bases. V was clipped by 4 bases and J by 0 bases; unmatched bases: 4. The CDR3 is made up of 15 amino acids. Germline loops: CDR1 SGDLS, CDR2 YYNGEE. CDR3 sequence (DNA): TGTGCCAGCAGCCTTACAGGGGACTCTGGAAACACCATATATTTT. Protein sequence: CASSLTGDSGNTIYF.